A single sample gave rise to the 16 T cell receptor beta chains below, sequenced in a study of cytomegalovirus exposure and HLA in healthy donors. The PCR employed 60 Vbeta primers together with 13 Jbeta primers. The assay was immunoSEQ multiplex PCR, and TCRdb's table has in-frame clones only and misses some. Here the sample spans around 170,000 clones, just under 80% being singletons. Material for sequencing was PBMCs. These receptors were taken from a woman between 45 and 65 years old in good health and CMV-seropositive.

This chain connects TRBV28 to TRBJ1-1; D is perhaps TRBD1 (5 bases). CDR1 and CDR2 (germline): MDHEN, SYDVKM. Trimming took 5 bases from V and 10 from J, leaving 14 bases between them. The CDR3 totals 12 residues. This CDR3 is CASSRGRDGAFF. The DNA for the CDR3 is TGTGCCAGCAGTAGAGGCAGGGATGGAGCTTTCTTT.

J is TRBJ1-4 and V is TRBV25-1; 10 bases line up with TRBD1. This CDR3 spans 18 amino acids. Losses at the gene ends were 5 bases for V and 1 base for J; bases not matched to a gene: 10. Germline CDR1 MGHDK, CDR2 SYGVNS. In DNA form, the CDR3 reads TGTGCCAGCAGTCAAACCCCGACAGGGGGCAAAACTAATGAAAAACTGTTTTTT. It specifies CASSQTPTGGKTNEKLFF.

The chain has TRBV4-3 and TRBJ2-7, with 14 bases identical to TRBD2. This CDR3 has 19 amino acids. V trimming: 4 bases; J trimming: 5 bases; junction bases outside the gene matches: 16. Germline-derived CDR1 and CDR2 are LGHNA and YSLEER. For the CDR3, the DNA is TGCGCCAGCAGCCCGGACCTACTCGGGACTAGCGGGGGAAGGCACGAGCAGTACTTC. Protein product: CASSPDLLGTSGGRHEQYF.

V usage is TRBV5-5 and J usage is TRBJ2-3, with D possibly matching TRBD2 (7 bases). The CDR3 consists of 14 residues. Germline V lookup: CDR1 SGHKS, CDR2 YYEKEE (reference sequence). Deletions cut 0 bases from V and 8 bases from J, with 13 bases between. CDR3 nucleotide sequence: TGTGCCAGCAGCTTGGCCGCGGGGGCGGGTACGCAGTATTTT. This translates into CASSLAAGAGTQYF.

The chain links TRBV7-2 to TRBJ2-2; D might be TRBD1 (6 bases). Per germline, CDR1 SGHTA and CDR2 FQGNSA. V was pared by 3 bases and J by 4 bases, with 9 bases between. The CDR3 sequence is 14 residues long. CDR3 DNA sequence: TGTGCCAGCAGCTTGGAGACAGGCACCGGGGAGCTGTTTTTT. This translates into CASSLETGTGELFF.

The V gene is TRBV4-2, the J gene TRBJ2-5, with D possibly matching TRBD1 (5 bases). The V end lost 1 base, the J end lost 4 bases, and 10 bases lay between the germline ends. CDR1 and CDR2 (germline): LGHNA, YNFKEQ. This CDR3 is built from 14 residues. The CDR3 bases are TGTGCCAGCAGCCAAGGGGGCGCGTCAGAGACCCAGTACTTC. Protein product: CASSQGGASETQYF.

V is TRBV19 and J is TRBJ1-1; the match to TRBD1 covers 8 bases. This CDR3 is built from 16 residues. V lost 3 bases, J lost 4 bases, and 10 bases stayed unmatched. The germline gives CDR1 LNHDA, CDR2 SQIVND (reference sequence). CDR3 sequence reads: CASSIYRGSGGTEAFF. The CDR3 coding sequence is TGTGCCAGTAGTATTTACAGGGGGTCGGGGGGCACTGAAGCTTTCTTT.

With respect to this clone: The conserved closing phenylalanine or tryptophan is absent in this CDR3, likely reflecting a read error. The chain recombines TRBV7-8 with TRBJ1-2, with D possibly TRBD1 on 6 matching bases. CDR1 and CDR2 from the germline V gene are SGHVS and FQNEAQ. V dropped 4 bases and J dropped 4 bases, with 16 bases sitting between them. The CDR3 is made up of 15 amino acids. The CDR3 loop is CASSSHPGAGYGYTL. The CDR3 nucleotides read TGTGCCAGCAGCTCACACCCAGGGGCGGGCTATGGCTACACCCTC.

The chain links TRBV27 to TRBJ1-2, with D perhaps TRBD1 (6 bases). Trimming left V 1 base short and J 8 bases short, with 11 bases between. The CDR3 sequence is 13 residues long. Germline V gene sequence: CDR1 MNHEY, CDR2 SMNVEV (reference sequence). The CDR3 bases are TGTGCCAGCAGTTTATTACAGGGAAGAGGCTACACCTTC. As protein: CASSLLQGRGYTF.

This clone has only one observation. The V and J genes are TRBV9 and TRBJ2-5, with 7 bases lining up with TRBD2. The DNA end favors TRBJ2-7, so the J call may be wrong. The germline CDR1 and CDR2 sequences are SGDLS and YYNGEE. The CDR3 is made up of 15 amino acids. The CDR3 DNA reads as TGTGCCAGCAGCGTAGGGCTAGCGGTGACCTACGAGCAGTACTTC. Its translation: CASSVGLAVTYEQYF.

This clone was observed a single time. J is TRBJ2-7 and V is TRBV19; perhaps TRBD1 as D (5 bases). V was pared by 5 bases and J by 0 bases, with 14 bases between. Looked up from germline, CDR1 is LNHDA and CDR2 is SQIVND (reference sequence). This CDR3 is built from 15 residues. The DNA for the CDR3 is TGTGCCAGTAGTGGCTCGACAGCTAACTCCTACGAGCAGTACTTC. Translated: CASSGSTANSYEQYF. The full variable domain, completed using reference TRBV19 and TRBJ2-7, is DGGITQSPKYLFRKEGQNVTLSCEQNLNHDAMYWYRQDPGQGLRLIYYSQIVNDFQKGDIAEGYSVSREKKESFPLTVTSAQKNPTAFYLCASSGSTANSYEQYFGPGTRLTVT.

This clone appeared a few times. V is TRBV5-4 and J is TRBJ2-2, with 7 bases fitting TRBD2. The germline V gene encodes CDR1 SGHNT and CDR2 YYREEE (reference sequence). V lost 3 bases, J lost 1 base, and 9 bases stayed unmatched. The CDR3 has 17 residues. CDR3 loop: CASSYITSARNTGELFF. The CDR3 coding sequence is TGTGCCAGCAGCTACATCACTAGCGCCAGGAACACCGGGGAGCTGTTTTTT.

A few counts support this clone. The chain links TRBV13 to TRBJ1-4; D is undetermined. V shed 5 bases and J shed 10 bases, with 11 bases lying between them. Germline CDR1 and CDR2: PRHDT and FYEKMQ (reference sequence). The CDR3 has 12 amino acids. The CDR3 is CASSQTRGKLFF. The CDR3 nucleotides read TGTGCCAGCAGCCAAACACGAGGAAAACTGTTTTTT.

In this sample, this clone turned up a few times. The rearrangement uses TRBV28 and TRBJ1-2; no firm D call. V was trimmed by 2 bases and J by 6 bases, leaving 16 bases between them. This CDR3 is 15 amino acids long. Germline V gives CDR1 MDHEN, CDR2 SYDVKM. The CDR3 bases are TGTGCCAGCAGTTTAGGCAGAGCTAGGTCGGATGGCTACACCTTC. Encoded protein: CASSLGRARSDGYTF.

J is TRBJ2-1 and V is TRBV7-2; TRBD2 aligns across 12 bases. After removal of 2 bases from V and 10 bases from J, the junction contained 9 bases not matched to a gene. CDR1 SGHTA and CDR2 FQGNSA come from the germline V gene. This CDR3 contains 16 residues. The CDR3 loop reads CASSLLAGGTGLEQFF. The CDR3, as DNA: TGTGCCAGCAGCTTACTAGCGGGGGGGACTGGTTTGGAGCAGTTCTTC. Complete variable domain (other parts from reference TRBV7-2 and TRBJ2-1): GAGVSQSPSNKVTEKGKDVELRCDPISGHTALYWYRQSLGQGLEFLIYFQGNSAPDKSGLPSDRFSAERTGGSVSTLTIQRTQQEDSAVYLCASSLLAGGTGLEQFFGPGTRLTVL.

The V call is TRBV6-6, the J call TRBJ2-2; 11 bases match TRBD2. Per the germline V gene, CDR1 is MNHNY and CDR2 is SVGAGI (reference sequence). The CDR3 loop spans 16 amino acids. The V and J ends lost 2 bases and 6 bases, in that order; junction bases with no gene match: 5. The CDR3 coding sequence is TGTGCCAGCAGTTACCCTAGCGGGGGGACCGCCGGGGAGCTGTTTTTT. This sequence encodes CASSYPSGGTAGELFF.